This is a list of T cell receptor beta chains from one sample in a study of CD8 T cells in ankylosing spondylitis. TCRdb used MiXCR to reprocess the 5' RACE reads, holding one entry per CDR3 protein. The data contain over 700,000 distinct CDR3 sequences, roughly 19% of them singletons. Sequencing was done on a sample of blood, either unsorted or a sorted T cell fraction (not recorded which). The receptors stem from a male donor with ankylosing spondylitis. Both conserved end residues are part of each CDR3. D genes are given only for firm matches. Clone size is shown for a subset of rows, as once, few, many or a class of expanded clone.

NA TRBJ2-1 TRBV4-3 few TGCGCCAGCAGCCAAGATATGGGGGAGCTGTCCTACAATGAGCAGTTCTTC CASSQDMGELSYNEQFF
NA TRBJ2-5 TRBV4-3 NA TGCGCCAGCAGCCAAGACTGGGACCCACCATACCAAGAGACCCAGTACTTC CASSQDWDPPYQETQYF
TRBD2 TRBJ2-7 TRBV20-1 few TGCAGTGCTAGTTTCGGGGGGGCTGCCTACGAGCAGTACTTC CSASFGGAAYEQYF
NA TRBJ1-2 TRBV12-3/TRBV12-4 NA TGTGCCAGCAGCCTAGGGGGTGGAGGGGAAGGCTACACCTTC CASSLGGGGEGYTF
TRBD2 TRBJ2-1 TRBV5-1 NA TGCGCCAGCAGCTCCACCCTTAGCGGGAGGGCCGAGAATGAGCAGTTCTTC CASSSTLSGRAENEQFF
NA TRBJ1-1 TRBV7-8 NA TGTGCCAGCAGCTTAGTGGGGGTGGTGGCTGAAGCTTTCTTT CASSLVGVVAEAFF
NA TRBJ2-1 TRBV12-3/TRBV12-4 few TGTGCCAGCAGACTCTCCGGACGGAACAATGAGCAGTTCTTC CASRLSGRNNEQFF
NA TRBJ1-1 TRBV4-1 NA TGCGCCAGCAGCCCACTATATATCTCCGGCACTGAAGCTTTCTTT CASSPLYISGTEAFF
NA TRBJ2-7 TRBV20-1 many TGCAGTGCTAGTTCTGGAGCGGAGTTCTACGAGCAGTACTTC CSASSGAEFYEQYF
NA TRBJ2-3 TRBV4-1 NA TGCGCCAGCAGCCAGTGGGCTGCCACAGATACGCAGTATTTT CASSQWAATDTQYF
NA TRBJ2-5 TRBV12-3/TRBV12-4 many TGTGCCAGCATCGACCCGTACCAAGAGACCCAGTACTTC CASIDPYQETQYF
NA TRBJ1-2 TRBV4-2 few TGTGCCAGCAGCCAGGAGGGAGGGCCTTATGGCTACACCTTC CASSQEGGPYGYTF
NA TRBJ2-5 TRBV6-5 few TGTGCCAGCAGTTACTCTTTGTGGGGGGCCCAAGAGACCCAGTACTTC CASSYSLWGAQETQYF
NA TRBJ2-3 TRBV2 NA TGTGCCAGCAGACCCACTAGACTTAGCACAGATACGCAGTATTTT CASRPTRLSTDTQYF
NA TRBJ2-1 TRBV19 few TGTGCCAGTAGTATTGGTGGCGGGAATGAGCAGTTCTTC CASSIGGGNEQFF
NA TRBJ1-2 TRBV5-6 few TGTGCCAGCAGCTTCCTTGGTGGCTACACCTTC CASSFLGGYTF
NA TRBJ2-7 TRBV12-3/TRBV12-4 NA TGTGCCAGCAGCTCTCAGTCGACAGAGACCTACGAGCAGTACTTC CASSSQSTETYEQYF
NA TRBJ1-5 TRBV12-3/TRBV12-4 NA TGTGCCAGCAGCCAACTAAGGGATCAGCCCCAGCATTTT CASSQLRDQPQHF
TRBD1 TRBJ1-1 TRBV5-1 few TGCGCCAGCCGACCTGGGACAGGGGGTAAGACTGAAGCTTTCTTT CASRPGTGGKTEAFF
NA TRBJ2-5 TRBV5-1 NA TGCGCCAGCAGCTTAGAAAGCGGCCTCCAAGAGACCCAGTACTTC CASSLESGLQETQYF
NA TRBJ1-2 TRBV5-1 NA TGCGCCAGCAGCTTGGAGGCCAGTACCTATGGCTACACCTTC CASSLEASTYGYTF
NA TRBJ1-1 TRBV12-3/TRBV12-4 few TGTGCCAGCTCAAATGGGGCCAGTAACACTGAAGCTTTCTTT CASSNGASNTEAFF
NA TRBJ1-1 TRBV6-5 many TGTGCCAGCAGTTACTGGGCGGACACTGAAGCTTTCTTT CASSYWADTEAFF
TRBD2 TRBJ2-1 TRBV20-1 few TGCAGTGCTAGAGACCCCCGGGAGGGCCTGTCGAATGAGCAGTTCTTC CSARDPREGLSNEQFF
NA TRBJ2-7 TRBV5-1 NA TGCGCCAGCAGCTCCTCTAGTGCCTACGAGCAGTACTTC CASSSSSAYEQYF
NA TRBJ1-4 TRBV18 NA TGTGCCAGCTCACAGGGTGATGAAAAACTGTTTTTT CASSQGDEKLFF
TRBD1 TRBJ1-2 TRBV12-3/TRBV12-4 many TGTGCCAGCAGGAGGACCTGGGACAGTAATAACTATGGCTACACCTTC CASRRTWDSNNYGYTF
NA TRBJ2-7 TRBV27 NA TGTGCCAGCAGTTTTTTAAACAGAGGCTACGAGCAGTACTTC CASSFLNRGYEQYF
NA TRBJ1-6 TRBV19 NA TGTGCCAGTAGTATAGGAGGGGGGCATTCACCCCTCCACTTT CASSIGGGHSPLHF
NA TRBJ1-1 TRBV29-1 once TGCAGCGTTGAGAGCCCGCTTACTTTAGAAGCTTTCTTT CSVESPLTLEAFF